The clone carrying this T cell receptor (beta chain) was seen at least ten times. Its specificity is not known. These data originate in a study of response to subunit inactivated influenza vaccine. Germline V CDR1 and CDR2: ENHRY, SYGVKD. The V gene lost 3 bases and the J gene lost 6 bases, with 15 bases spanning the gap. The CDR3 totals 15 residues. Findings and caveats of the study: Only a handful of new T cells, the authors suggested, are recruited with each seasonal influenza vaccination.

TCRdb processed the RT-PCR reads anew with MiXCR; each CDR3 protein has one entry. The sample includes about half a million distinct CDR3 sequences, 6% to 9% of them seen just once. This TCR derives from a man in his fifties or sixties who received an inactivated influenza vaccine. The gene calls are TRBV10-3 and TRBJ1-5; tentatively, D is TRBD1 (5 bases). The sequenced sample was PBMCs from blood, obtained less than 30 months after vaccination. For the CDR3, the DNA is TGTGCCATCAGTGAAGGGTTAGGGGAGACTCAGCCCCAGCATTTT. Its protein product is CAISEGLGETQPQHF.